This T cell receptor (beta chain) appears in the sequencing data of a study of T cells in Graves' hyperthyroidism and ophthalmopathy. The study, taken as a whole, reports: The authors' 13 V-J model separated ophthalmopathy from stable hyperthyroidism. The model foresaw ophthalmopathy a median roughly 6 months prior to onset.

This CDR3 spans 16 amino acids. The ends were cut back, 2 bases at V and 0 bases at J, with 12 bases in the middle. CDR1 SGHRS and CDR2 YFSETQ come from the germline V gene. Clinical Activity Scores of at least 3, NOSPECS grades of at least 4 and durations under 3 months characterized ophthalmopathy patients. Comments on this clonotype: Antigen unknown.

Amplification targeted TCR beta CDR3 regions from RNA transcripts. In the first-round RT-PCR of the TCR CDR3, the HTBI primer set was used. MiXCR, applied by TCRdb to the multiplex PCR reads, yields one record per CDR3 protein. Counted here are 500,000 to 600,000 distinct CDR3 sequences, roughly 21% occurring once; the ten biggest clones make up about 50%. The chain joins TRBV5-1 to TRBJ2-1, with D unresolved. Sequenced input: blood. The receptor was isolated from a middle-aged man with Graves' ophthalmopathy. This CDR3 reads CASSFPKASSYNEQFF. The DNA of the CDR3 is TGCGCCAGCAGCTTTCCAAAGGCTAGCTCCTACAATGAGCAGTTCTTC.